The following is a TCR beta chain sequence with its context. The data were obtained in a study of cytomegalovirus exposure and HLA in healthy donors. Germline CDR1 is SGHRS and CDR2 is YFSETQ. V lost 0 bases to trimming and J lost 1 base, with 13 bases between them. The CDR3 extends over 16 amino acids. The PCR ran on 60 Vbeta and 13 Jbeta primers. Method: immunoSEQ multiplex PCR; TCRdb's copy keeps in-frame clones and lacks some. This table has approximately 110,000 clones, about 78% appearing once. This receptor was identified in a woman aged 40 to 50 in good health and CMV-seropositive. Sequencing input: PBMCs. The chain uses TRBV5-1 and TRBJ1-1; perhaps TRBD1 as D (6 bases). The CDR3 is CASSLAGDRRNTEAFF. The CDR3, as DNA: TGCGCCAGCAGCTTGGCAGGGGACCGGAGGAACACTGAAGCTTTCTTT.